What follows are 14 T cell receptor beta chains derived from one specimen sequenced in a study of PD-1 blockade in classical Hodgkin lymphoma. The protocol was immunoSEQ multiplex PCR, while the TCRdb copy is restricted to in-frame clones and leaves out a portion. The table includes about 19,000 clones, 75% to 85% detected once. Every patient relapsed after autologous stem cell transplantation, and brentuximab vedotin exposure varied. Specimen: peripheral blood mononuclear cells (PBMCs), collected before the second cycle of nivolumab. These receptors were obtained from a human donor with classical Hodgkin lymphoma.

V gene TRBV7-9 combines with J gene TRBJ1-2; 9 nucleotides agree with TRBD1. This CDR3 region has 15 residues. The J segment lost 7 bases and the V segment lost 5 bases, leaving 11 bases of the junction unmatched. The germline gives CDR1 SEHNR, CDR2 FQNEAQ (reference sequence). CDR3 DNA: TGTGCCAGCAGCAAATTAACAGGGGGCGCGGCTGGCTACACCTTC. Translated: CASSKLTGGAAGYTF.

The chain carries TRBV7-8 and TRBJ2-3, with TRBD2 matching 7 bases. The junction had 14 bases not matched to a gene; V was cut back by 4 bases and J by 7 bases. In germline, CDR1 is SGHVS, CDR2 FQNEAQ. This CDR3 spans 16 amino acids. This chain's CDR3 is CASSSRNIGGSHTQYF. CDR3 sequence (DNA): TGTGCCAGCAGCTCTCGGAATATTGGCGGGAGTCATACGCAGTATTTT.

Notes on this clone: The sample carries other DNA sequences with the same CDR3. The chain uses TRBV29-1 and TRBJ2-3, with no clear D. This CDR3 is 11 amino acids long. Trimming cost V 8 bases and J 0 bases, with 6 bases left between them. From germline, CDR1 is SQVTM and CDR2 ANQGSEA. The CDR3 nucleotides are TGCAGCACCCGTAGCACAGATACGCAGTATTTT. Translating it yields CSTRSTDTQYF.

This chain uses TRBV5-1 with TRBJ2-1, with 11 nucleotides matching TRBD2. J gave up 2 bases and V 4 bases, and 8 bases lay outside the gene matches. Germline CDR1 SGHRS, CDR2 YFSETQ. This CDR3 contains 17 residues. The CDR3 protein is CASSPLAGGTTYNEQFF. The CDR3, as DNA: TGCGCCAGCAGCCCGCTAGCGGGAGGTACAACCTACAATGAGCAGTTCTTC.

The chain joins TRBV27 to TRBJ1-5; D is undetermined. CDR1 and CDR2 from the germline V gene are MNHEY and SMNVEV (reference sequence). The CDR3 is 14 residues long. V lost 2 bases, J lost 7 bases, and 12 bases lay in between. This CDR3 is CASSLRRLGQPQHF. The CDR3 coding sequence is TGTGCCAGCAGTTTACGTCGTCTTGGCCAGCCCCAGCATTTT.

The chain employs TRBV5-1 and TRBJ2-1; D may match TRBD1 or TRBD2 (5 bases each). V was trimmed by 2 bases and J by 7 bases, leaving 16 bases between them. Germline V gene sequence: CDR1 SGHRS, CDR2 YFSETQ. The CDR3 extends over 15 amino acids. CDR3 region: CASSFLVGASNEQFF. The CDR3 bases are TGCGCCAGCAGCTTCTTAGTCGGGGCAAGTAATGAGCAGTTCTTC.

Here the CDR3 DNA reads TGTGCCGCCCTTCCTAGCGGGGGCAACACCGGGGAGCTGTTTTTT. This sequence encodes CAALPSGGNTGELFF. The genes are TRBV10-3 and TRBJ2-2; 10 bases align to TRBD2. The V segment lost 11 bases and the J segment 2 bases; nucleotides outside the gene matches: 8. This CDR3 has 15 residues. CDR1 and CDR2 from the germline V gene are ENHRY and SYGVKD.

This chain links TRBV2 with TRBJ2-7, with 7 positions matching TRBD2. Germline V CDR1 and CDR2: SNHLY, FYNNEI. The length of the CDR3 is 13 residues. Unmatched junction bases numbered 3, after V lost 7 bases and J lost 0 bases. CDR3 DNA: TGTGCCAGCAACGGACTAGACTCCTACGAGCAGTACTTC. Encoded protein: CASNGLDSYEQYF. Based on the CDR3 plus reference TRBV2 and TRBJ2-7, the full variable domain is EPEVTQTPSHQVTQMGQEVILRCVPISNHLYFYWYRQILGQKVEFLVSFYNNEISEKSEIFDDQFSVERPDGSNFTLKIRSTKLEDSAMYFCASNGLDSYEQYFGPGTRLTVT.

The chain combines TRBV11-3 with TRBJ2-5; possibly TRBD1 or TRBD2 for D (5 bases each). Germline lookup yields CDR1 SGHNT and CDR2 YENEEA. This CDR3 is built from 16 residues. V lost 3 bases, J lost 4 bases, and 18 bases lay in between. CDR3: CASSFGSGSQGETQYF. CDR3 DNA sequence: TGTGCCAGCAGCTTTGGTTCGGGGAGCCAGGGAGAGACCCAGTACTTC.

The count of this clone is one. The V call is TRBV9, the J call TRBJ2-6; D is unresolved. This CDR3 has 14 amino acids. Germline assignment: CDR1 SGDLS and CDR2 YYNGEE. The V and J ends lost 3 bases and 0 bases respectively, with 4 bases between them. The CDR3 bases are TGTGCCAGCAGCGACTACTCTGGGGCCAACGTCCTGACTTTC. Translated: CASSDYSGANVLTF. Combining the CDR3 with reference TRBV9 and TRBJ2-6 gives the whole variable domain DSGVTQTPKHLITATGQRVTLRCSPRSGDLSVYWYQQSLDQGLQFLIQYYNGEERAKGNILERFSAQQFPDLHSELNLSSLELGDSALYFCASSDYSGANVLTFGAGSRLTVL.

The chain has TRBV19 and TRBJ2-7, with 8 bases matching TRBD1. The trim removed 4 bases at V and 4 bases at J, leaving 3 bases unmatched. This CDR3 spans 13 amino acids. Per germline, CDR1 LNHDA and CDR2 SQIVND (reference sequence). The CDR3 spells CASSTQGAYEQYF. CDR3 DNA: TGTGCCAGTAGTACGCAGGGGGCGTACGAGCAGTACTTC.

The chain has TRBV15 and TRBJ2-2; a possible D gene is TRBD2 (6 bases). The V gene lost 1 base and the J gene lost 6 bases, with 9 bases spanning the gap. CDR1 LNHNV and CDR2 YYDKDF come from the germline V gene (reference sequence). CDR3 length equals 14 residues. The CDR3 is CATSRVGGAGELFF. CDR3 sequence (DNA): TGTGCCACCAGCAGAGTGGGGGGAGCCGGGGAGCTGTTTTTT. Together with reference TRBV15 and TRBJ2-2, the CDR3 gives the full variable domain: DAMVIQNPRYQVTQFGKPVTLSCSQTLNHNVMYWYQQKSSQAPKLLFHYYDKDFNNEADTPDNFQSRRPNTSFCFLDIRSPGLGDTAMYLCATSRVGGAGELFFGEGSRLTVL.

In this sample, this clone turned up a few times. The chain employs TRBV12-5 and TRBJ2-7; no clear D. Looked up from germline, CDR1 is LGHNT and CDR2 is FRNRAP. There are 14 residues in the CDR3. V dropped 3 bases and J dropped 0 bases, with 9 bases sitting between them. The chain's CDR3 is CASGLPGVSYEQYF. For the CDR3, the DNA is TGTGCTAGTGGTTTACCGGGCGTCTCCTACGAGCAGTACTTC.

CDR3 coding DNA: TGTGCTAGTGGTTTGCCAGGGCTCATGAACACTGAAGCTTTCTTT. It specifies CASGLPGLMNTEAFF. V is TRBV12-5 and J is TRBJ1-1; D perhaps matches TRBD1 (5 bases). Germline loops: CDR1 LGHNT, CDR2 FRNRAP. The CDR3 sequence is 15 residues long. Trimming stripped 2 bases from V and 0 bases from J, with 10 bases between.